In its sample, the clone carrying this T cell receptor (beta chain) was seen many times. The target antigen is unknown. The CDR3 has 12 amino acids. The V end lost 7 bases, the J end lost 3 bases, and 4 bases lay between the germline ends. The sample originates from a study of T-cell reconstitution after alpha-beta-depleted transplantation in children. Study observations and caveats: Several hundred rapidly expanded clones from non-depleted graft cells reportedly supplied alpha-beta T cells about two months post-transplant. Surviving recipient T cells and thymic progenitors underlay high day-60 TCRbeta diversity in some patients. It was newly produced T cells that mostly accounted for T-cell counts and diversity one year after transplant.

Unique molecular identifiers were incorporated into the prepared TCRbeta library. TCRdb recomputed calls from the PCR reads with MiXCR, one row per CDR3 protein. The table includes some 300,000 distinct CDR3 sequences, around 7.1% detected once. The clonotype was recovered from a female patient younger than 10 who had a stem cell transplant for Fanconi anemia, so the T cells may come from the graft donor. The sequencing here drew on peripheral blood, taken 360 days after TCRalphabeta/CD19-depleted stem cell transplant. The chain combines TRBV12-3 or TRBV12-4 with TRBJ1-6; D gene uncertain. DNA for the CDR3: TGTGCCAGCAAAGGCTATAATTCACCCCTCCACTTT. This codes for CASKGYNSPLHF.